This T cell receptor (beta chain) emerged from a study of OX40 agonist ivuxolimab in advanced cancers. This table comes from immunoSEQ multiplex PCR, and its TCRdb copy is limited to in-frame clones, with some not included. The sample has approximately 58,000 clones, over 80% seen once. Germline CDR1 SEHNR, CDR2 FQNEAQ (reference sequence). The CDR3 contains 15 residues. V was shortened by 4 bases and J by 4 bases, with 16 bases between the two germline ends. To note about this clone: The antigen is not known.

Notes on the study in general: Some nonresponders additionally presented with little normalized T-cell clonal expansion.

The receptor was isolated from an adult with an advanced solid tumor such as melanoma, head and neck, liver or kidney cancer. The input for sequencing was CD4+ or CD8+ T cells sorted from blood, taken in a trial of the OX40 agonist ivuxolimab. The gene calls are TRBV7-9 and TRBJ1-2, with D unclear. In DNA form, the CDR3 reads TGTGCCAGCAGCTATGCCGCCGGGAGTGGCTATGGCTACACCTTC. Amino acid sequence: CASSYAAGSGYGYTF.